This TCR beta chain was recovered during a study of blood T cell repertoires in COVID-19. This clone was picked up many times. Measured with immunoSEQ multiplex PCR; TCRdb has only the in-frame clones, and not every one. In the table there are some 180,000 clones, roughly 80% of which are singletons. Trimming removed 8 bases from V and 4 bases from J; junction bases left unmatched: 11. This CDR3 has 15 amino acids. The germline gives CDR1 KGHSH, CDR2 LQKENI. V gene TRBV18 combines with J gene TRBJ2-5; TRBD2 matches at 9 bases. This sequence was found in a man between 50 and 59 years old who had recovered from COVID-19. Sequenced material: peripheral blood. The CDR3: CASRAQAGGGETQYF. CDR3 DNA sequence: TGTGCCAGCCGCGCCCAAGCGGGAGGTGGAGAGACCCAGTACTTC.